The 19 T cell receptor beta chains given below trace back to one sample, sequenced in a study of siplizumab effects on memory and regulatory T cells. Repertoires were generated with immunoSEQ multiplex PCR, while TCRdb's copy carries only in-frame clones and drops some. The table shows around 100,000 clones, with 94% occurring only once. The specimen sequenced was Tregs sorted from blood. Receptors were obtained from a human donor in good health.

V is TRBV6-6 and J is TRBJ2-7; 10 bases map to TRBD1. V was clipped by 0 bases and J by 5 bases; unmatched bases: 4. The CDR3 is 15 amino acids. From germline, CDR1 is MNHNY and CDR2 SVGAGI (reference sequence). The CDR3 bases are TGTGCCAGCAGTTACTCACCGGGACAGGGGCACGAGCAGTACTTC. Residues: CASSYSPGQGHEQYF.

This clone was seen a few times. This sequence joins TRBV5-1 and TRBJ2-3; D not resolved. The CDR3 has 13 amino acids. V lost 4 bases and J 3 bases, leaving 9 bases between the germline ends. Per the germline V gene, CDR1 is SGHRS and CDR2 is YFSETQ. In DNA form, the CDR3 reads TGCGCCAGCAGCCTATCATGGACAGATACGCAGTATTTT. It codes for CASSLSWTDTQYF.

This clone appeared a single time. This chain connects TRBV29-1 to TRBJ2-3, with D possibly being TRBD2 (6 bases). The CDR3 sequence is 15 residues long. V was trimmed by 4 bases and J by 2 bases, leaving 16 bases between them. Germline loops: CDR1 SQVTM, CDR2 ANQGSEA. The CDR3 DNA reads TGCAGCGTTGGGCTTAGCGGTAGATTCACAGATACGCAGTATTTT. Protein product: CSVGLSGRFTDTQYF.

The genes are TRBV28 and TRBJ1-5, with 9 bases matching TRBD1. Trimming at V came to 3 bases and at J to 4 bases, leaving 4 bases not matched to a gene. Germline loops: CDR1 MDHEN, CDR2 SYDVKM. The CDR3 runs to 15 residues. The CDR3 spells CASSLVGQGNQPQHF. DNA of the CDR3: TGTGCCAGCAGTTTGGTAGGACAGGGGAATCAGCCCCAGCATTTT. The full variable domain, completed using reference TRBV28 and TRBJ1-5, is DVKVTQSSRYLVKRTGEKVFLECVQDMDHENMFWYRQDPGLGLRLIYFSYDVKMKEKGDIPEGYSVSREKKERFSLILESASTNQTSMYLCASSLVGQGNQPQHFGDGTRLSIL.

The chain couples TRBV9 to TRBJ2-1; perhaps TRBD2 as D (5 bases). The CDR3 is 15 amino acids. Germline lookup yields CDR1 SGDLS and CDR2 YYNGEE. V was pared by 4 bases and J by 6 bases, with 17 bases between. This chain's CDR3 is CASSSQWAGSNEQFF. In nucleotides, the CDR3 is TGTGCCAGCAGCTCCCAGTGGGCGGGCAGCAATGAGCAGTTCTTC.

This CDR3 reads CASSFRGRGVLNKYYNEQFF. The DNA of the CDR3 is TGTGCCAGCAGTTTTAGGGGGCGGGGTGTTCTTAACAAATACTACAATGAGCAGTTCTTC. This sequence joins TRBV28 and TRBJ2-1, with a tentative D call TRBD1 (7 bases). Germline CDR1 reads MDHEN; CDR2 reads SYDVKM. The CDR3 extends over 20 amino acids. Between the trimmed V and J ends, which lost 3 bases and 3 bases, there was a span of 27 bases.

The V and J genes are TRBV12-5 and TRBJ2-5; D possibly corresponds to TRBD1 (6 bases). The germline V gene encodes CDR1 LGHNT and CDR2 FRNRAP. V was trimmed by 5 bases and J by 6 bases, leaving 13 bases between them. The CDR3 has 13 residues. CDR3 amino acids: CASGPQGEQTQYF. The CDR3 coding sequence is TGTGCTAGTGGTCCACAGGGCGAACAGACCCAGTACTTC. Combining the CDR3 with reference TRBV12-5 and TRBJ2-5 gives the whole variable domain DARVTQTPRHKVTEMGQEVTMRCQPILGHNTVFWYRQTMMQGLELLAYFRNRAPLDDSGMPKDRFSAEMPDATLATLKIQPSEPRDSAVYFCASGPQGEQTQYFGPGTRLLVL.

The V call is TRBV11-1, the J call TRBJ2-1, with D perhaps matching TRBD1 (7 bases). The CDR3 has 15 amino acids. V lost 5 bases to trimming and J lost 8 bases, with 19 bases between them. The germline CDR1 and CDR2 sequences are SGHAT and FQDESV (reference sequence). CDR3 nucleotide sequence: TGTGCCAGCAGCACTCAGGGGGGAAGTCGGGATGAGCAGTTCTTC. Its protein product is CASSTQGGSRDEQFF.

The DNA for the CDR3 is TGTGCCAGCAGCTTAGCTAGCGGGAGCCCGTACGAGCAGTACTTC. The encoded protein is CASSLASGSPYEQYF. The chain joins TRBV7-3 to TRBJ2-7; TRBD2 aligns across 10 bases. Germline V CDR1 and CDR2: SGHTA, FQGTGA. The CDR3 is 15 residues long. Trimming took 2 bases from V and 4 from J; bases not matched to a gene: 5.

V is TRBV28 and J is TRBJ2-5; no firm D call. TRBJ2-7 matches the DNA end more closely, so the J call is doubtful. Germline V gives CDR1 MDHEN, CDR2 SYDVKM. This CDR3 has 15 residues. The CDR3 region is CASIRPAARQSEQYF. The CDR3 nucleotides read TGTGCCAGCATTAGACCCGCGGCTAGGCAAAGCGAGCAGTACTTC.

The chain joins TRBV14 to TRBJ2-4; weak D call: TRBD2 (5 bases). V lost 1 base and J 9 bases, leaving 10 bases between the germline ends. The CDR3 sequence is 13 residues long. Germline assignment: CDR1 SGHDN and CDR2 FVKESK. The DNA of the CDR3 is TGTGCCAGCAGCCAAGTCCCGGGGTCCATTCAGTACTTC. It yields the protein CASSQVPGSIQYF.

This rearrangement joins TRBV7-6 to TRBJ2-7; TRBD1 matches 9 bases. The CDR3 contains 15 residues. The V gene end was trimmed by 2 bases and the J gene end by 2 bases; junction bases not matched to a gene: 4. The germline V gene encodes CDR1 SGHVS and CDR2 FNYEAQ. CDR3 in amino acids: CASSLMGQGTYEQYF. In nucleotides, the CDR3 is TGTGCCAGCAGCTTAATGGGACAGGGAACCTACGAGCAGTACTTC.

This CDR3 reads CASSDPRGISGYTF. The CDR3 nucleotides are TGTGCCAGCAGCGACCCCAGGGGGATTAGTGGCTACACCTTC. The chain employs TRBV5-4 and TRBJ1-2; 7 positions agree with TRBD1. The CDR3 is made up of 14 amino acids. The junction had 10 bases not matched to a gene; V was cut back by 4 bases and J by 7 bases. Per germline, CDR1 SGHNT and CDR2 YYREEE (reference sequence).

V usage is TRBV13 and J usage is TRBJ2-1; 8 bases are shared with TRBD1. The CDR3 sequence is 14 residues long. Germline V gene lookup returns CDR1 PRHDT and CDR2 FYEKMQ (reference sequence). V lost 4 bases, J lost 6 bases, and 5 bases stayed unmatched. CDR3 nucleotides: TGTGCCAGCAGCTCCCCGGACAGGGTCAATGAGCAGTTCTTC. It codes for CASSSPDRVNEQFF.

The rearrangement uses TRBV5-4 and TRBJ2-1; possible D gene TRBD2, 5 bases. CDR1 is SGHNT and CDR2 is YYREEE in the germline V gene (reference sequence). The CDR3 covers 11 residues. The V gene lost 4 bases and the J gene lost 10 bases, with 9 bases spanning the gap. CDR3 amino acids: CASSLSGEQFF. As DNA, the CDR3 is TGTGCCAGCAGCCTCAGCGGAGAGCAGTTCTTC.

The chain uses TRBV6-1 and TRBJ1-2; D is uncertain. CDR1 is MNHNS, CDR2 SASEGT, per germline. This CDR3 contains 12 residues. Trimming took 0 bases from V and 7 from J, leaving 6 bases between them. The CDR3 coding sequence is TGTGCCAGCAGTGAAGCCCCTATTGGCTACACCTTC. This sequence encodes CASSEAPIGYTF.

The chain couples TRBV2 to TRBJ2-1, with TRBD2 identical over 9 bases. V gave up 6 bases and J gave up 6 bases; unmatched junction bases: 9. Germline CDR1 reads SNHLY; CDR2 reads FYNNEI. The CDR3 extends over 15 amino acids. The CDR3 DNA reads TGTGCCAGCAGCAAGGCCCCTAGCGGGACCAATGAGCAGTTCTTC. It encodes CASSKAPSGTNEQFF.

The chain couples TRBV18 to TRBJ1-1; D unclear. Looked up from germline, CDR1 is KGHSH and CDR2 is LQKENI. V lost 4 bases and J 1 base, leaving 7 bases between the germline ends. CDR3 length: 13 residues. The DNA for the CDR3 is TGTGCCAGCTCACGGGTCAGGAACACTGAAGCTTTCTTT. Protein product: CASSRVRNTEAFF.

V is TRBV14 and J is TRBJ2-7, with D possibly matching TRBD1 (5 bases). Germline assignment: CDR1 SGHDN and CDR2 FVKESK. There are 13 residues in the CDR3. The V end lost 3 bases, the J end lost 2 bases, and 8 bases lay between the germline ends. The CDR3 DNA reads as TGTGCCAGCAGCCAGCGGACAACCTACGAGCAGTACTTC. This sequence encodes CASSQRTTYEQYF.